One sample yielded the 11 T cell receptor beta chains listed below, sequenced in a study of blood T cell repertoires in COVID-19. Data came from immunoSEQ multiplex PCR; TCRdb stores just in-frame clones and leaves some out. This table has over 150,000 clones, over 80% appearing once. The specimen was peripheral blood. The source of these receptors is a woman in her sixties or seventies with acute or convalescent COVID-19.

The genes are TRBV5-1 and TRBJ2-7, with TRBD2 identical over 9 bases. V was pared by 2 bases and J by 2 bases, with 8 bases of the junction left unmatched. From germline, CDR1 is SGHRS and CDR2 YFSETQ. The CDR3 has 16 amino acids. The CDR3 is CASSFSRAGGPYEQYF. The DNA of the CDR3 is TGCGCCAGCAGCTTCTCCCGAGCGGGGGGACCCTACGAGCAGTACTTC.

This rearrangement joins TRBV7-9 to TRBJ2-1; possible D gene TRBD1, 6 bases. The CDR3 has 15 amino acids. Trimming shortened V by 4 bases and J by 7 bases, and 17 bases separated the two germline ends. Germline CDR1 is SEHNR and CDR2 is FQNEAQ (reference sequence). Here the CDR3 DNA reads TGTGCCAGCAGCTCATTTCGCCAGGGGAATAATGAGCAGTTCTTC. This translates into CASSSFRQGNNEQFF.

The chain carries TRBV12-3 or TRBV12-4 and TRBJ1-3; 8 bases map to TRBD1. The CDR3 runs 13 residues. Losses at the gene ends were 6 bases for V and 7 bases for J; bases not matched to a gene: 5. DNA of the CDR3: TGTGCCAGCAGCCCGGACAGGGTGAACACCATATATTTT. It yields the protein CASSPDRVNTIYF.

The chain recombines TRBV6-2 or TRBV6-3 with TRBJ2-6, with 9 bases fitting TRBD2. The CDR3 covers 18 residues. CDR1 and CDR2 (germline): MNHEY, SVGEGT. The trim removed 5 bases at V and 4 bases at J, leaving 12 bases unmatched. In DNA form, the CDR3 reads TGTGCCAGCAGTGCCCTAGCGGGGATCTCCCGAGGGGCCAACGTCCTGACTTTC. Translated, it gives CASSALAGISRGANVLTF.

The chain joins TRBV19 to TRBJ2-2; TRBD1 agrees at 8 bases. The CDR3 is made up of 14 amino acids. With 8 bases clipped from V and 1 base from J, the junction kept 3 bases outside the gene matches. Germline V gene sequence: CDR1 LNHDA, CDR2 SQIVND (reference sequence). This CDR3 is CASRDRRNTGELFF. CDR3 nucleotide sequence: TGTGCCAGTCGGGACAGGAGGAACACCGGGGAGCTGTTTTTT.

The chain carries TRBV5-4 and TRBJ1-1; possible D gene TRBD1, 5 bases. CDR3 length equals 15 residues. Germline V gene lookup returns CDR1 SGHNT and CDR2 YYREEE (reference sequence). Trimming removed 4 bases at V and 1 base at J, with 14 bases between. The CDR3 reads CASSPQKGSNTEAFF. In DNA form, the CDR3 reads TGTGCCAGCAGCCCCCAGAAGGGGTCGAACACTGAAGCTTTCTTT.

This rearrangement joins TRBV19 to TRBJ1-5; TRBD1 is a possible D gene (6 bases). This CDR3 is built from 15 residues. Germline CDR1 reads LNHDA; CDR2 reads SQIVND (reference sequence). The germline V and J ends were trimmed by 2 bases and 2 bases, with 10 bases remaining between them. The CDR3 here is CASSILSGGNQPQHF. As DNA, the CDR3 is TGTGCCAGTAGTATACTGTCAGGGGGCAATCAGCCCCAGCATTTT.

This sequence joins TRBV14 and TRBJ2-7, with TRBD1 matching over 9 bases. The CDR3 loop spans 16 amino acids. Per the germline V gene, CDR1 is SGHDN and CDR2 is FVKESK. With V trimmed by 4 bases and J by 5 bases, 12 bases remained unmatched. For the CDR3, the DNA is TGTGCCAGCAGCCTACCGTGGGGGACAGGGCAGCACGAGCAGTACTTC. It encodes CASSLPWGTGQHEQYF.

This clone turned up a few times. The chain recombines TRBV6-5 with TRBJ1-1, with 10 bases lining up with TRBD1. From germline, CDR1 is MNHEY and CDR2 SVGAGI. Trimming took 6 bases from V and 2 from J; bases not matched to a gene: 6. The CDR3 contains 15 residues. This CDR3 reads CASSDMTGGNTEAFF. CDR3 DNA sequence: TGTGCCAGCAGCGACATGACAGGGGGCAACACTGAAGCTTTCTTT.

Comment on this clone: The conserved closing phenylalanine or tryptophan is absent in this CDR3, likely reflecting a read error. The limits of the CDR3 on the DNA are not certain, so only TCRdb's listed CDR3 is given. The rearrangement links TRBV5-8 to TRBJ2-7; the table's D call, TRBD1, was not checked against the DNA. Germline V gene sequence: CDR1 SGHTS, CDR2 YDEGEE. The CDR3 sequence runs 11 residues, both termini included. The chain's CDR3 is CASRTGQLGYL.

The gene calls are TRBV19 and TRBJ2-3; D may be TRBD1 (6 bases). The CDR3 totals 15 residues. Germline V lookup: CDR1 LNHDA, CDR2 SQIVND (reference sequence). The V end was cut by 5 bases, the J end by 4 bases, with 16 bases between. DNA of the CDR3: TGTGCCAGTAGTCTAGGACAGTTTCGGGCAGATACGCAGTATTTT. It encodes CASSLGQFRADTQYF.